This entry features one T cell receptor beta chain sequence. Its antigen remains undetermined. Base qualities are not at hand, and no much larger clone is one base apart. The receptor library was made with the immunoSEQ multiplex PCR assay. Per the source publication's procedure: A statistical classification framework was built to diagnose cytomegalovirus status from the catalog of TCR beta chain sequences. TCRdb stores this immuneACCESS table with in-frame sequences only. Part of the clones is absent; in the studies checked, under half of the shortfall reflects unresolved V genes, and no reason is known for the rest. For V, J and clone size, that table is used; D and trimming come from the DNA. The sample profile shows about 250,000 clones; about 90% of them were found once. The top ten clones comprise around 12% of the sample. This specimen comes from a study of cytomegalovirus exposure and HLA in healthy donors (TCRdb year 2017). About the full investigation: According to a later analysis, the 110 or so validation repertoires were produced on the same platform as the approximately 690 repertoires of the first cohort. The aim of the study was to test whether cataloging public T cell receptors could identify signatures of past pathogen exposure. In addition to the first cohort of about 650 subjects, a separate validation cohort of approximately 130 different subjects was used. To predict cytomegalovirus infection status, the study brought together high-throughput TCR immunosequencing, statistical association of individual TCRs with disease status, and machine learning.

The donors belonged to the validation cohort of around 130 subjects, which was separate from the approximately 660-subject first cohort. From the cysteine through the phenylalanine, the CDR3 covers 15 amino acids. Only the CDR3 DNA stays, 45 bases, in frame from base 1. Taken from the germline V gene (reference sequence), the CDR1 and CDR2 loops are LNHDA and SQIVND. Ends trimmed: V by 5 bases, J by 0 bases; bases unmatched to a gene: 6. Study-wide conclusions, independent of this receptor: Subsequent analysis determined that TCRs grouped into clusters in the first cohort also showed a tendency toward co-occurrence across the approximately 110 validation repertoires, and about 94% of cluster scores exceeded 0. A later analysis lacked HLA typing for the validation cohort, so it scored co-occurrence in that cohort across all 130 or so repertoires. The authors suggested that the approach could potentially be generalized to other disease states and immunological phenotypes. The classifier was reported to diagnose cytomegalovirus status with high specificity and sensitivity in both the original and validation cohorts. Three of the identified cytomegalovirus-associated TCR beta chains were confirmed in vitro to be specific for cytomegalovirus antigens. A total of 150 or so TCR beta chains were listed by the study as associated with cytomegalovirus. Most TCR sequences were observed very rarely across donors, whereas some public TCRs were present in many individuals.

The clonotype originates from a man aged 18 to 29 in good health and CMV-seropositive. The rearrangement combines TRBV19 with TRBJ1-1; TRBD1 aligns with 7 central bases. Sequencing used PBMCs. The DNA is as follows: TGTGCCAGTAGTTCGCAGGGGGGATTGAACACTGAAGCTTTCTTT. The encoded protein is CASSSQGGLNTEAFF.